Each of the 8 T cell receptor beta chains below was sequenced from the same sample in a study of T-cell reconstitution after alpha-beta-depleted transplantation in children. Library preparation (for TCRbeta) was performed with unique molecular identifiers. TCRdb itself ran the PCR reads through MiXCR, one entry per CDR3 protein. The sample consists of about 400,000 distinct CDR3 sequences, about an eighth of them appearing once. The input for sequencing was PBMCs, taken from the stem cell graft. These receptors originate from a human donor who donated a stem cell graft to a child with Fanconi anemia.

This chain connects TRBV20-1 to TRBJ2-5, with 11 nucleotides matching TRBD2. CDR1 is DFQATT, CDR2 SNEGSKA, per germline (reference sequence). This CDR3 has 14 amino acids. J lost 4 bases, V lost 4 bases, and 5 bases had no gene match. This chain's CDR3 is CSATLAGEGETQYF. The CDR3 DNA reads TGCAGTGCTACACTAGCGGGGGAAGGAGAGACCCAGTACTTC.

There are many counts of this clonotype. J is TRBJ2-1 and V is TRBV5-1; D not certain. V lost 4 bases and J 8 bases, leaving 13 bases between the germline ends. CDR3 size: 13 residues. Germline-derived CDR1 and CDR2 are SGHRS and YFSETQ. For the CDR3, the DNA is TGCGCCAGCAGCGAAGGGCTAGAAGATGAGCAGTTCTTC. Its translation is CASSEGLEDEQFF.

The CDR3 sequence is CASTTQGAVAGELFF. CDR3 DNA: TGTGCCAGCACTACCCAGGGGGCCGTAGCCGGGGAGCTGTTTTTT. The rearrangement uses TRBV6-1 and TRBJ2-2, with TRBD1 matching 8 bases. Germline CDR1 is MNHNS and CDR2 is SASEGT. The CDR3 has 15 amino acids. J was trimmed by 6 bases and V by 7 bases; bases with no gene match: 10.

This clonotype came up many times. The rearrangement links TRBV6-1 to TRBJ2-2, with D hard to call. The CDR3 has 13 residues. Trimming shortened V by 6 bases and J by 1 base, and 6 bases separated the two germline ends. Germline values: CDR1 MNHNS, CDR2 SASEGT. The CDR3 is CASSPWNTGELFF. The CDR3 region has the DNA TGTGCCAGCAGCCCCTGGAACACCGGGGAGCTGTTTTTT.

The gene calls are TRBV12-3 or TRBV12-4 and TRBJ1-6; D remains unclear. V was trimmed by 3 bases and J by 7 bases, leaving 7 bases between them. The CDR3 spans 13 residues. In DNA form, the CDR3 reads TGTGCCAGCAGTTTGAATGGGAATTCACCCCTCCACTTT. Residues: CASSLNGNSPLHF.

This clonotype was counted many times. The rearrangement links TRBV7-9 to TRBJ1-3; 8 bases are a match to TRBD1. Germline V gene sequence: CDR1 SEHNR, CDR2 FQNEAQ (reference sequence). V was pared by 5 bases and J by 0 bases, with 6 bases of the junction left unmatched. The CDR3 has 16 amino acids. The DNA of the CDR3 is TGTGCCAGCAGCATTGGACAGGGCACCTCTGGAAACACCATATATTTT. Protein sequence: CASSIGQGTSGNTIYF.

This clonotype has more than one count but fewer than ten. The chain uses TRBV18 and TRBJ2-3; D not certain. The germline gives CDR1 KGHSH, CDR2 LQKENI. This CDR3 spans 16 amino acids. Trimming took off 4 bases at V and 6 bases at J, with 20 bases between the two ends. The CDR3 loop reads CASSLMDPELGDTQYF. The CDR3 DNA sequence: TGTGCCAGCTCACTGATGGACCCTGAATTAGGGGATACGCAGTATTTT.

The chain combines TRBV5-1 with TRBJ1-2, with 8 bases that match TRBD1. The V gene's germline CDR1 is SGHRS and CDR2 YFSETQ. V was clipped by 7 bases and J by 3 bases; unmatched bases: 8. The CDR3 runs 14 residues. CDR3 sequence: CASGPGGADYGYTF. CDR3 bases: TGCGCCAGCGGCCCAGGGGGCGCGGACTATGGCTACACCTTC.